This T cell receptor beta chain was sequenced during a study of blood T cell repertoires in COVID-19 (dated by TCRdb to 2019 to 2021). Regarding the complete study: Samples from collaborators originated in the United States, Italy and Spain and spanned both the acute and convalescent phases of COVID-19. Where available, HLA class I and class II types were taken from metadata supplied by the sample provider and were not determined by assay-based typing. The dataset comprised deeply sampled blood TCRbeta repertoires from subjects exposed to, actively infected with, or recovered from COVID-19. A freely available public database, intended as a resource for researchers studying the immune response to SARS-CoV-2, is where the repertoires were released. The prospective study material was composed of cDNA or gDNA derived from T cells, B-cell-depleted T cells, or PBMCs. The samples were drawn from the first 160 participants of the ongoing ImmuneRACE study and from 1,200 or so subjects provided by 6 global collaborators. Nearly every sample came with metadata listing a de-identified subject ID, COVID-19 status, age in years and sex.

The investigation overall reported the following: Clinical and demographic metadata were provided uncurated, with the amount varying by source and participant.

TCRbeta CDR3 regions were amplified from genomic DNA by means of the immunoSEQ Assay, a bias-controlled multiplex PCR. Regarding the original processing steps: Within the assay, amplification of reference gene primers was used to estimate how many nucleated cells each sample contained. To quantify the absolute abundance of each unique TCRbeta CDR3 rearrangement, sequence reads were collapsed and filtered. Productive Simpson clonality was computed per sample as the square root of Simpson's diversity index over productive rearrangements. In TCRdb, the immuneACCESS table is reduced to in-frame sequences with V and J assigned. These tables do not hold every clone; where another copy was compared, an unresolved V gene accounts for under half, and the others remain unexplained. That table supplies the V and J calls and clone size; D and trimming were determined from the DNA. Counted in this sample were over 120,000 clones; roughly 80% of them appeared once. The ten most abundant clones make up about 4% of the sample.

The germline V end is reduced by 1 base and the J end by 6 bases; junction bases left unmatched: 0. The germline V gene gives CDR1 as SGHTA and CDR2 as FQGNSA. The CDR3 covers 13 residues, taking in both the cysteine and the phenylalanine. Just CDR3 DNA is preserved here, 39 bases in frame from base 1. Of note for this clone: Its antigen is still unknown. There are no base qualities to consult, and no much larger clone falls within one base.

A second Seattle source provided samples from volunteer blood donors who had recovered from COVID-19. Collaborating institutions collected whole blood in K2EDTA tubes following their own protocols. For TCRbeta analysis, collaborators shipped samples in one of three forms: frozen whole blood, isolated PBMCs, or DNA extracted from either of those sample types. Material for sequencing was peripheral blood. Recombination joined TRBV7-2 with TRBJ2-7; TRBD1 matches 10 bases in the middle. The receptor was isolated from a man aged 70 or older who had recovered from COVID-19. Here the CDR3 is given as CASSLGDRGEQYF. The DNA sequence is TGTGCCAGCAGCTTAGGGGACAGGGGCGAGCAGTACTTC.